This T cell receptor beta chain was retrieved from a study of blood T cell repertoires in COVID-19. Study-wide background: COVID-19 samples collected from the United States, Italy and Spain covered acute and convalescent phases. From T cells, B-cell-depleted T cells, or PBMCs came the material, which was cDNA or gDNA.

Authors' analysis steps: How many nucleated cells were present was estimated from reference gene primer amplification. The repertoire was sequenced with immunoSEQ multiplex PCR; TCRdb's copy has only in-frame clones and lacks some. V, J and clone size derive from that table, while D and trimming were established from the DNA sequence. The table lists 140,000 to 150,000 clones, roughly four fifths of them singletons, with around 15% in the top ten. The CDR3 has 15 amino acids. Between the trimmed V and J ends, which lost 1 base and 7 bases, there was a span of 13 bases. The germline CDR1 and CDR2 sequences are KGHSH and LQKENI.

The specimen sequenced was peripheral blood. The chain recombines TRBV18 with TRBJ2-2; a possible D gene is TRBD2 (6 bases). The source is a human donor with acute or convalescent COVID-19. The donor label of this sample is uncertain. The CDR3 DNA is TGTGCCAGCTCACCACAGCCTAGCGCGGGCGGGGAGCTGTTTTTT. This gives the protein CASSPQPSAGGELFF.